The next 18 T cell receptor beta chains were all read from a single sample in a study of early T cells in non-severe SARS-CoV-2 infection. In TCRdb, the 5' RACE reads were re-called with MiXCR into one record per CDR3 protein. The sample lists tens of thousands of distinct CDR3 sequences, roughly an eighth occurring once. The specimen sequenced was whole blood. The receptors shown here come from an adult who was a healthcare worker with PCR-confirmed SARS-CoV-2 infection or an uninfected control (not recorded which).

This clonotype appeared a few times. The chain combines TRBV25-1 with TRBJ1-6; D unclear. Germline loops: CDR1 MGHDK, CDR2 SYGVNS. Trimming pared 5 bases from V and 4 bases from J, leaving 12 bases between. The length of the CDR3 is 15 residues. CDR3: CASSLNLGYNSPLHF. The CDR3 DNA sequence: TGTGCCAGCAGTCTAAATTTGGGGTATAATTCACCCCTCCACTTT.

This clonotype has only a few counts. The chain has TRBV12-3 or TRBV12-4 and TRBJ2-7; a possible D gene is TRBD2 (5 bases). This CDR3 has 13 residues. The germline V and J ends were trimmed by 3 bases and 0 bases, with 6 bases remaining between them. The CDR3 loop is CASSFGVSYEQYF. In nucleotides, the CDR3 is TGTGCCAGCAGTTTCGGGGTCTCCTACGAGCAGTACTTC.

This clonotype showed up many times. The J gene is TRBJ1-4, the V gene TRBV5-1; possibly TRBD1 for D (6 bases). The CDR3 extends over 16 amino acids. V was trimmed by 0 bases and J by 4 bases, leaving 13 bases between them. Germline V gene lookup returns CDR1 SGHRS and CDR2 YFSETQ. Here the CDR3 reads CASSLASGALNEKLFF. DNA of the CDR3: TGCGCCAGCAGCTTGGCCTCAGGGGCTCTTAATGAAAAACTGTTTTTT.

This clonotype appeared a few times. J is TRBJ2-5 and V is TRBV18; a possible D gene is TRBD2 (6 bases). This CDR3 has 12 amino acids. CDR1 and CDR2 from the germline V gene are KGHSH and LQKENI. V was cut by 6 bases and J by 4 bases, with 9 bases left in between. CDR3: CASSRDLETQYF. The CDR3 coding sequence is TGTGCCAGCTCGCGGGACCTAGAGACCCAGTACTTC.

This clonotype was seen a handful of times. J is TRBJ2-7 and V is TRBV3-1, with D possibly being TRBD2 (7 bases). Germline lookup yields CDR1 LGHDT and CDR2 YNNKEL (reference sequence). This CDR3 contains 13 residues. Trimming removed 4 bases from V and 2 bases from J, with 9 bases in between. CDR3 nucleotide sequence: TGTGCCAGCAGCCGGGGGGGCCCCTACGAGCAGTACTTC. Translating it yields CASSRGGPYEQYF.

This clonotype was found many times. V usage is TRBV6-5 and J usage is TRBJ1-1; TRBD1 agrees at 9 bases. This CDR3 is 14 amino acids long. V gave up 6 bases and J gave up 11 bases; unmatched junction bases: 13. Germline V gene data show CDR1 as MNHEY and CDR2 as SVGAGI. The CDR3 DNA follows: TGTGCCAGCAGACGTACAGGGGGCGCTGAGGGGGCTTTCTTT. Protein product: CASRRTGGAEGAFF.

This clonotype was seen repeatedly, ten times or more. The genes are TRBV20-1 and TRBJ1-2, with D possibly being TRBD1 (6 bases). This CDR3 has 14 amino acids. CDR1 and CDR2 (germline): DFQATT, SNEGSKA (reference sequence). V lost 3 bases and J 6 bases, leaving 17 bases between the germline ends. The CDR3, as DNA: TGCAGTGCTAGGGATCACAGGGATTTCAATGGCTACACCTTC. Translating gives CSARDHRDFNGYTF.

A few counts support this clonotype. The chain is built from TRBV7-6 and TRBJ1-1, with 9 bases aligning to TRBD1. The germline gives CDR1 SGHVS, CDR2 FNYEAQ. The trim removed 4 bases at V and 5 bases at J, leaving 8 bases unmatched. This CDR3 is built from 15 residues. CDR3: CASSSTGTGKTEAFF. The CDR3 nucleotides are TGTGCCAGCAGCTCAACCGGGACAGGGAAGACTGAAGCTTTCTTT.

J is TRBJ2-7 and V is TRBV15; 10 nucleotides align to TRBD1. CDR1 is LNHNV, CDR2 YYDKDF, per germline (reference sequence). There are 18 residues in the CDR3. V lost 0 bases, J lost 7 bases, and 15 bases stayed unmatched. CDR3 amino acids: CATSRDLGTGAVAREQYF. Here the CDR3 DNA reads TGTGCCACCAGCAGAGACCTTGGGACAGGGGCAGTAGCAAGGGAGCAGTACTTC.

The rearrangement joins TRBV12-3 or TRBV12-4 to TRBJ2-7, with 7 bases matching TRBD2. The CDR3 has 15 amino acids. V gave up 6 bases and J gave up 2 bases; unmatched junction bases: 10. The CDR3 nucleotides read TGTGCCAGCAGGATAGGTCCGGGACTACCCTACGAGCAGTACTTC. Residues: CASRIGPGLPYEQYF.

This clonotype was seen once. The chain links TRBV12-3 or TRBV12-4 to TRBJ2-3, with D hard to call. CDR3 length: 11 amino acids. V shed 5 bases and J shed 9 bases, with 9 bases lying between them. The CDR3 bases are TGTGCCAGCAGTACGGTGGGAACGCAGTATTTT. Protein sequence: CASSTVGTQYF.

This clonotype was detected many times. J is TRBJ2-1 and V is TRBV10-1; D is undetermined. This CDR3 has 15 residues. V was shortened by 3 bases and J by 0 bases, with 9 bases between the two germline ends. CDR1 is WNHNN and CDR2 is SYGVQD in the germline V gene (reference sequence). CDR3 in DNA: TGCGCCAGCAGTGAAGGCCCCAGCTCCTACAATGAGCAGTTCTTC. This gives the protein CASSEGPSSYNEQFF.

This clonotype was seen repeatedly, ten times or more. The genes are TRBV19 and TRBJ2-3, with D maybe TRBD2 (5 bases). V was pared by 6 bases and J by 9 bases, with 16 bases between. The CDR3 is 13 residues long. CDR1 is LNHDA and CDR2 is SQIVND in the germline V gene (reference sequence). The CDR3 region is CASRDSEQKTQYF. DNA for the CDR3: TGTGCCAGTAGGGACTCGGAGCAGAAAACGCAGTATTTT. Combining the CDR3 with reference TRBV19 and TRBJ2-3 gives the whole variable domain DGGITQSPKYLFRKEGQNVTLSCEQNLNHDAMYWYRQDPGQGLRLIYYSQIVNDFQKGDIAEGYSVSREKKESFPLTVTSAQKNPTAFYLCASRDSEQKTQYFGPGTRLTVL.

The rearrangement joins TRBV6-1 to TRBJ2-1; D uncertain. The V and J ends lost 8 bases and 0 bases respectively, with 14 bases between them. From germline, CDR1 is MNHNS and CDR2 SASEGT. CDR3 length equals 15 residues. The CDR3 is CASERMAASYNEQFF. In DNA, the CDR3 is TGTGCCAGCGAGAGGATGGCGGCCTCCTACAATGAGCAGTTCTTC.

This clonotype was seen at least ten times. The chain links TRBV28 to TRBJ1-2; 8 bases align to TRBD1. Germline CDR1 is MDHEN and CDR2 is SYDVKM. The V and J ends lost 2 bases and 1 base, in that order; junction bases with no gene match: 3. The CDR3 is 15 amino acids. CDR3 sequence: CASSLQGAYNYGYTF. The CDR3 DNA follows: TGTGCCAGCAGTTTACAGGGGGCTTATAACTATGGCTACACCTTC.

This clonotype appeared a few times. This chain connects TRBV5-1 to TRBJ2-3; no reliable D call. The length of the CDR3 is 14 residues. Per the germline V gene, CDR1 is SGHRS and CDR2 is YFSETQ. V lost 3 bases and J 4 bases, leaving 12 bases between the germline ends. The CDR3 DNA is TGCGCCAGCAGCTCTCTGCTAGTGCCAGATACGCAGTATTTT. It yields the protein CASSSLLVPDTQYF.

The genes are TRBV2 and TRBJ2-3; D ambiguous. This CDR3 contains 15 residues. CDR1 and CDR2 from the germline V gene are SNHLY and FYNNEI. Trimming removed 7 bases from V and 5 bases from J, with 19 bases in between. The CDR3 region is CASTSRGWQEDTQYF. As DNA, the CDR3 is TGTGCCAGCACCTCGAGAGGATGGCAAGAAGATACGCAGTATTTT.

Only a few counts were recorded for this clonotype. The rearrangement links TRBV13 to TRBJ2-7; 11 bases align to TRBD2. This CDR3 spans 15 amino acids. V lost 5 bases, J lost 7 bases, and 10 bases stayed unmatched. Germline V gene sequence: CDR1 PRHDT, CDR2 FYEKMQ (reference sequence). CDR3 residues: CASSRTSGSIREQYF. The DNA of the CDR3 is TGTGCCAGCAGCCGAACTAGCGGGAGTATTCGGGAGCAGTACTTC.